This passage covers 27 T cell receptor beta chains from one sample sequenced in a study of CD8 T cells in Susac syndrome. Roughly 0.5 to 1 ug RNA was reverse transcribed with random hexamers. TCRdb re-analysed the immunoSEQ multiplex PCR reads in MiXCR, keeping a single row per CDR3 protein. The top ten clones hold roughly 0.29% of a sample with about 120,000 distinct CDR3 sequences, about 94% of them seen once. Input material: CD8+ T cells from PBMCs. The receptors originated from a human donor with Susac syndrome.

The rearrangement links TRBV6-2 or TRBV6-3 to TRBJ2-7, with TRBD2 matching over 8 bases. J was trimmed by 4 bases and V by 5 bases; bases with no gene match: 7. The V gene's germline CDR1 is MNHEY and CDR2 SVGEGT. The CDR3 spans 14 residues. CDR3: CASSHGTRVYEQYF. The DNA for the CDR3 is TGTGCCAGCAGTCATGGGACTAGAGTGTACGAGCAGTACTTC.

CDR3 region: CATSRDEASDQETQYF. The CDR3 coding sequence is TGTGCCACCAGCAGAGACGAGGCTAGCGACCAAGAGACCCAGTACTTC. The chain joins TRBV15 to TRBJ2-5, with TRBD2 as a possible D gene (6 bases). CDR1 and CDR2 from the germline V gene are LNHNV and YYDKDF (reference sequence). The V end lost 0 bases, the J end lost 0 bases, and 11 bases lay between the germline ends. The CDR3 spans 16 residues.

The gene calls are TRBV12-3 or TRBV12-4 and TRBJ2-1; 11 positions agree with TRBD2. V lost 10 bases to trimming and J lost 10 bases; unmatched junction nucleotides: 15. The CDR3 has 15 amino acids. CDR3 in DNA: TGTGCCACCGGCTCCGGGACTAGCGGAACAAGGGAGCAGTTCTTC. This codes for CATGSGTSGTREQFF.

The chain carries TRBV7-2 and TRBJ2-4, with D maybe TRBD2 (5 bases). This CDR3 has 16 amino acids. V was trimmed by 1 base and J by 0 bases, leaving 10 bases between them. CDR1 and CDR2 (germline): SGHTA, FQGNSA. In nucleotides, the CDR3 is TGTGCCAGCAGCTTAGGAACTAGATTAGCCAAAAACATTCAGTACTTC. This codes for CASSLGTRLAKNIQYF.

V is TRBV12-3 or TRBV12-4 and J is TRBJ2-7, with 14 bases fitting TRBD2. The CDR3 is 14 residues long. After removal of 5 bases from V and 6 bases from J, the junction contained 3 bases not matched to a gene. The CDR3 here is CASSTGLAGVEQYF. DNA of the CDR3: TGTGCCAGCAGTACGGGACTAGCGGGGGTCGAGCAGTACTTC.

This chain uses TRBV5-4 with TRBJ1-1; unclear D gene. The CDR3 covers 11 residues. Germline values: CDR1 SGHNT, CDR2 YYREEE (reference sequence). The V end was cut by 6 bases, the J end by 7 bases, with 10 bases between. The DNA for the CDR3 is TGTGCCAGCACCCAGGAGAGTGAAGCTTTCTTT. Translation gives CASTQESEAFF.

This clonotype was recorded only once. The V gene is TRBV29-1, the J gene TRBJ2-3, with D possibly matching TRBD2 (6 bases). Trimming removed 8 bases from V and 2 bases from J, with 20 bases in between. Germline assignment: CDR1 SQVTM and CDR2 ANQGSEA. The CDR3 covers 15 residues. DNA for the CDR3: TGCAGCATACCATCTGGTAGCGGAGACACAGATACGCAGTATTTT. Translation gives CSIPSGSGDTDTQYF.

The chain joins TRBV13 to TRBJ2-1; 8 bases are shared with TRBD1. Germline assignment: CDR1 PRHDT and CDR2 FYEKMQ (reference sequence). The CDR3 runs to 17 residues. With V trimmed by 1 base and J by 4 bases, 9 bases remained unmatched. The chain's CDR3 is CASSLVPGRGRYNEQFF. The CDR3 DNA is TGTGCCAGCAGCTTAGTTCCGGGCAGGGGGCGTTACAATGAGCAGTTCTTC.

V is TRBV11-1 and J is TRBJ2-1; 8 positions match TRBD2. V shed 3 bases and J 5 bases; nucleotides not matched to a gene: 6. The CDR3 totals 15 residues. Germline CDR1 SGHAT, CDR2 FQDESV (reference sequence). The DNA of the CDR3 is TGTGCCAGCAGCTTCACTAGCGGACCAAACAATGAGCAGTTCTTC. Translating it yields CASSFTSGPNNEQFF.

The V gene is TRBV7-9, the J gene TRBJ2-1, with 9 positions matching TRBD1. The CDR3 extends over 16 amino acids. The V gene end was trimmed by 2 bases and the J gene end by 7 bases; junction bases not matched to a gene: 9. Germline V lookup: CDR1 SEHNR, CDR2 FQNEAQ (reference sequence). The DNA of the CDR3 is TGTGCCAGCAGCTTACCAGGGACAGGGCTTCAGAATGAGCAGTTCTTC. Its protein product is CASSLPGTGLQNEQFF. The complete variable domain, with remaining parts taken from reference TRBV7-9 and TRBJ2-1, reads DTGVSQNPRHKITKRGQNVTFRCDPISEHNRLYWYRQTLGQGPEFLTYFQNEAQLEKSRLLSDRFSAERPKGSFSTLEIQRTEQGDSAMYLCASSLPGTGLQNEQFFGPGTRLTVL.

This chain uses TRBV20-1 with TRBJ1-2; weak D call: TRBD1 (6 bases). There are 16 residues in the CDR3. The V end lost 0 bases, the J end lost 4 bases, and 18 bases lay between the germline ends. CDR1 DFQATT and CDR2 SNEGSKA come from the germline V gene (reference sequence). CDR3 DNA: TGCAGTGCTAGAGATTCGTCAGGGGAATGGGGCTATGGCTACACCTTC. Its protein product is CSARDSSGEWGYGYTF.

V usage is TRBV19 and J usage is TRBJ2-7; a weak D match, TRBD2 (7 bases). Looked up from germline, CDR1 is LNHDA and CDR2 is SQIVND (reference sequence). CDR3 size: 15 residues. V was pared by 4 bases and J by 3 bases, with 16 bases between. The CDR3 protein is CASSTLWGGFYEQYF. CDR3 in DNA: TGTGCCAGTAGTACCCTGTGGGGGGGCTTCTACGAGCAGTACTTC.

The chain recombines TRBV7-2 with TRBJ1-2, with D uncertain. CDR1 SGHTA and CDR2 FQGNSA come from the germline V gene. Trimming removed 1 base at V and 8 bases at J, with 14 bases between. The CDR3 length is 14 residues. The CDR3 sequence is CASSLGDGPRGYTF. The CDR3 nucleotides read TGTGCCAGCAGCTTAGGGGATGGTCCGCGGGGCTACACCTTC.

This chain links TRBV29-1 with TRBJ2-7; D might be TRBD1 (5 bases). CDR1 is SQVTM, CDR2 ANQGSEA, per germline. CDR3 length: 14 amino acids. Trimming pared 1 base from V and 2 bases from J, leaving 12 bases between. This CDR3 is CSVEVWGTTYEQYF. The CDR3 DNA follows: TGCAGCGTTGAAGTTTGGGGCACAACCTACGAGCAGTACTTC.

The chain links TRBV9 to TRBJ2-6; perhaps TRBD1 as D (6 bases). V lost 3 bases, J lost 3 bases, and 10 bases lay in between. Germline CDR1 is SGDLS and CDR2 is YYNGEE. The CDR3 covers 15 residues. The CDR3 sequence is CASSATGLGANVLTF. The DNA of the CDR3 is TGTGCCAGCAGCGCAACAGGGCTTGGGGCCAACGTCCTGACTTTC.

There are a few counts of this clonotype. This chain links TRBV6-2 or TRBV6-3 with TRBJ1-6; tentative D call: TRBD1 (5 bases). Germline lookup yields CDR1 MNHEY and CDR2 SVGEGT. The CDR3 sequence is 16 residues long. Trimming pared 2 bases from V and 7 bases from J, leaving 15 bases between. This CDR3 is CASSYTGPTVNSPLHF. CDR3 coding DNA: TGTGCCAGCAGTTACACGGGACCGACCGTCAATTCACCCCTCCACTTT.

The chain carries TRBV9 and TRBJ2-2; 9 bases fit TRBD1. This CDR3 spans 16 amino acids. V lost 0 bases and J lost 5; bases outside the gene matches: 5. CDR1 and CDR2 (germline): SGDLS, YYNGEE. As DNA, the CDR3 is TGTGCCAGCAGCGTAGAAGGGACAGGGCGTACCGGGGAGCTGTTTTTT. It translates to CASSVEGTGRTGELFF. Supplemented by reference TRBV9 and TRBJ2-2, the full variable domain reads DSGVTQTPKHLITATGQRVTLRCSPRSGDLSVYWYQQSLDQGLQFLIQYYNGEERAKGNILERFSAQQFPDLHSELNLSSLELGDSALYFCASSVEGTGRTGELFFGEGSRLTVL.

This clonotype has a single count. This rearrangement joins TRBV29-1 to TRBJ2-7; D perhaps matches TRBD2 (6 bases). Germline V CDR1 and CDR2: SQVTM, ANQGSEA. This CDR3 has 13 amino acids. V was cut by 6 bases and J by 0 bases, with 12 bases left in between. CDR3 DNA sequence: TGCAGCGTCGATAGCGGCTCCTCCTACGAGCAGTACTTC. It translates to CSVDSGSSYEQYF.

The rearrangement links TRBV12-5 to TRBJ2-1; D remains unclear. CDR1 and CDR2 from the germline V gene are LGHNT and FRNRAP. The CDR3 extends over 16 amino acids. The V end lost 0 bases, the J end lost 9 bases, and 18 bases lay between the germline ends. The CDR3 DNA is TGTGCTAGTGGTTTGGTAGCCAGCGACCCCTCCGGTGAGCAGTTCTTC. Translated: CASGLVASDPSGEQFF. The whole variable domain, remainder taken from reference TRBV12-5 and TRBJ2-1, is DARVTQTPRHKVTEMGQEVTMRCQPILGHNTVFWYRQTMMQGLELLAYFRNRAPLDDSGMPKDRFSAEMPDATLATLKIQPSEPRDSAVYFCASGLVASDPSGEQFFGPGTRLTVL.

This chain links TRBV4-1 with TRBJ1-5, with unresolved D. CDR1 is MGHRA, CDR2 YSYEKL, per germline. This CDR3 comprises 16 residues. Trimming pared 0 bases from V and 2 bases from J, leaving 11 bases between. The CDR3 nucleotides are TGCGCCAGCAGCCAAGATCGGGCCGAGGGCAATCAGCCCCAGCATTTT. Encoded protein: CASSQDRAEGNQPQHF.

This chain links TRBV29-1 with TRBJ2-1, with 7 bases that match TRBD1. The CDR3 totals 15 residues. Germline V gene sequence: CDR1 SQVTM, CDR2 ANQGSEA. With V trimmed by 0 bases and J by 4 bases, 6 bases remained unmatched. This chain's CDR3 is CSVEDPRGKYNEQFF. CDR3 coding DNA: TGCAGCGTTGAAGATCCCAGGGGGAAATACAATGAGCAGTTCTTC.

Here the CDR3 DNA reads TGTGCCAGCAGCCTCGGCAGCGCCTACGAGCAGTACTTC. Protein product: CASSLGSAYEQYF. This rearrangement joins TRBV6-5 to TRBJ2-7, with D unresolved. The CDR3 runs to 13 residues. Germline V gives CDR1 MNHEY, CDR2 SVGAGI. Trimming stripped 6 bases from V and 2 bases from J, with 11 bases between.

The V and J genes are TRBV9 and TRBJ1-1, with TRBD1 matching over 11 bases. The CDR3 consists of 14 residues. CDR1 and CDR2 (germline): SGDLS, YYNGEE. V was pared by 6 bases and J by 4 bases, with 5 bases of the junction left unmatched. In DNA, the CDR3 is TGTGCCAGCACCCCGGGGACAGGGGGCACTGAAGCTTTCTTT. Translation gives CASTPGTGGTEAFF. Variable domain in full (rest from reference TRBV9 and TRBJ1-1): DSGVTQTPKHLITATGQRVTLRCSPRSGDLSVYWYQQSLDQGLQFLIQYYNGEERAKGNILERFSAQQFPDLHSELNLSSLELGDSALYFCASTPGTGGTEAFFGQGTRLTVV.

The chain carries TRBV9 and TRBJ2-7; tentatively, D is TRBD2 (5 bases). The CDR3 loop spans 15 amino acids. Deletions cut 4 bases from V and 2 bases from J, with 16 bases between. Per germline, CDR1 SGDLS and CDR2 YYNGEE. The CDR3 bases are TGTGCCAGCAGCACATCCGGACTTCCCCCCTACGAGCAGTACTTC. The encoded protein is CASSTSGLPPYEQYF. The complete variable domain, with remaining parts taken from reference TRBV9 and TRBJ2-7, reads DSGVTQTPKHLITATGQRVTLRCSPRSGDLSVYWYQQSLDQGLQFLIQYYNGEERAKGNILERFSAQQFPDLHSELNLSSLELGDSALYFCASSTSGLPPYEQYFGPGTRLTVT.

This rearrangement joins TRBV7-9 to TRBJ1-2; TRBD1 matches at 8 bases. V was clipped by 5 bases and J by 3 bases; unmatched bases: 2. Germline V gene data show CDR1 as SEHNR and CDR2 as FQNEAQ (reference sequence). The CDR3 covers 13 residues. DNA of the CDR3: TGTGCCAGCAGCCGACAGGGGCACTATGGCTACACCTTC. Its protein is CASSRQGHYGYTF.

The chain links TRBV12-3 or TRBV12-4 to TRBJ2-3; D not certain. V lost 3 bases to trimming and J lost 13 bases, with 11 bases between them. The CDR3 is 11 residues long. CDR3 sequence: CASSFGRAEYF. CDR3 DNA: TGTGCCAGCAGTTTTGGTAGGGCCGAGTATTTT.

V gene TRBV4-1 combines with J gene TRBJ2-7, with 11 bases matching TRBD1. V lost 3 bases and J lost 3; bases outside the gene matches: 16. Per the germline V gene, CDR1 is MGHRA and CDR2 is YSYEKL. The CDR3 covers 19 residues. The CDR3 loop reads CASSHPHPYGQGAFYEQYF. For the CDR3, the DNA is TGCGCCAGCAGCCACCCCCACCCCTACGGACAGGGGGCTTTCTACGAGCAGTACTTC.